Sequencing of this TCR beta chain was carried out in a study of blood T cell repertoires in COVID-19. The data were produced by immunoSEQ multiplex PCR, yet TCRdb's version contains in-frame clones alone and is incomplete. The sample lists more than 80,000 clones; over 80% were seen once. The sequenced sample consisted of peripheral blood. This clonotype originated in an elderly woman with active or convalescent COVID-19.

In DNA, the CDR3 is TGTGCCAGCAGTTCAGGGGGCCTAGGCTACACCTTC. Translation: CASSSGGLGYTF. The chain carries TRBV28 and TRBJ1-2; 8 bases line up with TRBD1. The CDR3 contains 12 residues. Germline CDR1 MDHEN, CDR2 SYDVKM. V lost 4 bases, J lost 8 bases, and 3 bases stayed unmatched.